The 8 T cell receptor beta chains below were found in one sample sequenced in a study of blood T cell repertoires in COVID-19. The method was immunoSEQ multiplex PCR; TCRdb's version includes in-frame clones alone and lacks a portion of them. The repertoire has approximately 350,000 clones, roughly 90% of them found once; the top ten carry 0.95% to 1.5%. The sample consisted of peripheral blood. All receptors come from a man in his forties with acute or convalescent COVID-19.

This chain uses TRBV9 with TRBJ2-1; tentative D call: TRBD1 (5 bases). Germline CDR1 is SGDLS and CDR2 is YYNGEE. The CDR3 consists of 13 residues. V was shortened by 4 bases and J by 15 bases, with 20 bases between the two germline ends. The chain's CDR3 is CASSQTVDLPAFF. CDR3 in DNA: TGTGCCAGCAGCCAGACAGTCGACCTTCCGGCGTTCTTC.

The CDR3 loop reads CASSLGRHIRTGGFEAFF. CDR3 nucleotides: TGTGCCAGCAGCTTAGGACGCCATATAAGGACAGGGGGATTTGAAGCTTTCTTT. The chain uses TRBV7-8 and TRBJ1-1; 10 bases are a match to TRBD1. The germline CDR1 and CDR2 sequences are SGHVS and FQNEAQ. Trimming took 1 base from V and 7 from J; bases not matched to a gene: 15. The length of the CDR3 is 18 residues.

The chain uses TRBV6-6 and TRBJ2-1, with TRBD2 matching 10 bases. Germline V lookup: CDR1 MNHNY, CDR2 SVGAGI (reference sequence). The CDR3 is 14 amino acids. V shed 8 bases and J 2 bases; nucleotides not matched to a gene: 3. CDR3 in amino acids: CASGTSETYNEQFF. CDR3 DNA: TGTGCCAGCGGGACTAGCGAGACCTACAATGAGCAGTTCTTC.

The rearrangement uses TRBV6-5 and TRBJ1-6; 9 positions match TRBD1. V lost 0 bases to trimming and J lost 9 bases; unmatched junction nucleotides: 6. The CDR3 has 16 amino acids. Germline CDR1 and CDR2: MNHEY and SVGAGI. The CDR3 DNA follows: TGTGCCAGCAGTTACTCACGGGACAGGGCTCGTTCACCCCTCCACTTT. Amino acids: CASSYSRDRARSPLHF.

The V and J genes are TRBV3-1 (or the pseudogene TRBV3-2) and TRBJ2-1; possible D gene TRBD1, 5 bases. The length of the CDR3 is 16 residues. Germline CDR1 reads LGHDT; CDR2 reads YNNKEL (reference sequence). Trimming left V 1 base short and J 5 bases short, with 15 bases between. CDR3 region: CASSQGGATENNEQFF. The DNA for the CDR3 is TGTGCCAGCAGCCAAGGGGGCGCGACAGAAAACAATGAGCAGTTCTTC.

J is TRBJ1-5 and V is TRBV28, with a possible D match to TRBD1 (6 bases). Germline V gene lookup returns CDR1 MDHEN and CDR2 SYDVKM. The germline V and J ends were trimmed by 5 bases and 0 bases, with 11 bases remaining between them. CDR3 size: 15 residues. The CDR3 region is CASSKTGISNQPQHF. The DNA for the CDR3 is TGTGCCAGCAGTAAAACAGGGATTAGCAATCAGCCCCAGCATTTT.

The chain joins TRBV19 to TRBJ1-3, with TRBD1 matching over 9 bases. Germline V gene lookup returns CDR1 LNHDA and CDR2 SQIVND (reference sequence). The trim removed 5 bases at V and 8 bases at J, leaving 10 bases unmatched. This CDR3 contains 15 residues. The CDR3 DNA reads TGTGCCAGTAGTTCGTCGGGACAGGGTGTACACACCATATATTTT. It is translated as CASSSSGQGVHTIYF.

The gene calls are TRBV11-3 and TRBJ2-3; tentatively, D is TRBD2 (5 bases). Trimming removed 0 bases from V and 4 bases from J, with 5 bases in between. CDR3 length: 13 residues. CDR1 and CDR2 (germline): SGHNT, YENEEA. CDR3 nucleotides: TGTGCCAGCAGCTTAGATAGCGCAGATACGCAGTATTTT. Amino acids: CASSLDSADTQYF.